Listed below are T cell receptor beta chains from one sample, sequenced in a study of human T cells and chemical hapten exposure. TCRdb reprocessed the reads with MiXCR, giving one entry per CDR3 protein. The table has 120,000 or so distinct CDR3 sequences, roughly 8.5% seen once; the top ten hold 1.4%. Sequencing input: whole blood. These receptors were taken from a human donor in good health. Some clones in this sample may be carry-over from other donors' samples. CDR3s include the opening cysteine and the closing phenylalanine or tryptophan. A D gene is named only where the DNA matches it firmly. The listing skips clone size in some rows; elsewhere it reads once, few, many or a size class.

>TRBJ1-2|many|-|TRBV6-5
TGTGCCAGCAGTTACTCGGGGGGACGGCCGAACTATGGCTACACCTTC
CASSYSGGRPNYGYTF
>TRBJ2-7|few|TRBD2|TRBV20-1
TGCAGTGCTAGTGCGGGGGGAAATTACGAGCAGTACTTC
CSASAGGNYEQYF
>TRBJ2-7|many|-|TRBV12-3/TRBV12-4
TGTGCCAGCAGTTTAAGTACTAGCTGGCACGAGCAGTACTTC
CASSLSTSWHEQYF
>TRBJ2-5|few|-|TRBV20-1
TGCAGTGCTAGGTTGCGGGGGCGAGAGACCCAGTACTTC
CSARLRGRETQYF
>TRBJ2-1|few|-|TRBV7-8
TGTGCCAGCAGCTTGATCGCCTGGACCCTCAAGGCAGATGAGCAGTTCTTC
CASSLIAWTLKADEQFF
>TRBJ2-1|-|-|TRBV5-1
TGCGCCAGCAGCTTGCGGACGGGCAATGAGCAGTTCTTC
CASSLRTGNEQFF
>TRBJ1-1|many|-|TRBV27
TGTGCCAGTTACTTAAAACCAGATAGGATTGAGACTGAAGCTTTCTTT
CASYLKPDRIETEAFF
>TRBJ1-5|many|-|TRBV12-3/TRBV12-4
TGTGCCAGCAGTGCTGGGACGGCTAGCAATCAGCCCCAGCATTTT
CASSAGTASNQPQHF
>TRBJ1-1|many|-|TRBV29-1
TGCAGCGTTGTCCTCCCCCCGGGCGGGAACACTGAAGCTTTCTTT
CSVVLPPGGNTEAFF
>TRBJ2-6|many|-|TRBV7-7
TGTGCCAGCAGCTTAGCGGGGGGCACAGGGGCTGGGGCCAACGTCCTGACTTTC
CASSLAGGTGAGANVLTF
>TRBJ2-3|few|-|TRBV6-1
TGTGCCAGCAGTGAACCCCCAGGGGAAGGCACAGATACGCAGTATTTT
CASSEPPGEGTDTQYF
>TRBJ1-6|few|-|TRBV4-1
TGCGCCAGCAGCCGAGAAGTGGGGTATACCAAAAGGGGGAATTCACCCCTCCACTTT
CASSREVGYTKRGNSPLHF
>TRBJ1-2|many|-|TRBV4-3
TGCGCCAGCAGCCCGACAGGATCGGATCCTTATGGCTACACCTTC
CASSPTGSDPYGYTF
>TRBJ2-3|many|TRBD2|TRBV5-6
TGTGCCAGCAGCTTGGATAATAGCGGGGGATTTAGGACAGATACGCAGTATTTT
CASSLDNSGGFRTDTQYF
>TRBJ2-3|few|-|TRBV6-5
TGTGCCAGCAGTCTTAGGGGGGTGGCAGATACGCAGTATTTT
CASSLRGVADTQYF
>TRBJ2-7|few|-|TRBV14
TGTGCCAGCAGCCACCGGTCAGGAACCTTGGAGCAGTACTTC
CASSHRSGTLEQYF
>TRBJ2-1|many|TRBD2|TRBV7-9
TGTGCCAGCAGCACTAGAGGCGGCGGGAGGGCTAACAATGAGCAGTTCTTC
CASSTRGGGRANNEQFF
>TRBJ2-1|many|TRBD2|TRBV7-2
TGTGCCAGCAGCCCTAGCGGGGGGTTTTACAATGAGCAGTTCTTC
CASSPSGGFYNEQFF
>TRBJ1-2|-|-|TRBV12-3/TRBV12-4
TGTGCCAGCAGTTCGACGATCGGCTATGGCTACACCTTC
CASSSTIGYGYTF
>TRBJ2-7|-|-|TRBV11-2
TGTGCCAGCAGCCCCCTGCGAGCGAGCTACGAGCAGTACTTC
CASSPLRASYEQYF
>TRBJ2-1|-|TRBD2|TRBV12-3/TRBV12-4
TGTGCCAGCAGTTCCCCGACTAGGGGAGGGGAGCAGTTCTTC
CASSSPTRGGEQFF
>TRBJ2-1|-|-|TRBV27
TGTGCCAGCGGGAGCCGATCTGAGCAGTTCTTC
CASGSRSEQFF
>TRBJ2-7|-|-|TRBV27
TGTGCCAGCAGTTTATCCGGGTCGTACTACGAGCAGTACTTC
CASSLSGSYYEQYF
>TRBJ1-2|-|-|TRBV5-1
TGCGCCAGCAGCAGAGGACAGAGAACGGAGGGCTACACCTTC
CASSRGQRTEGYTF
>TRBJ2-5|few|-|TRBV5-1
TGCGCCAGCAGCTCGAACGGGGCGCTTCTGGAGACCCAGTACTTC
CASSSNGALLETQYF
>TRBJ1-3|many|-|TRBV12-3/TRBV12-4
TGTGCCAGCAGATCTGACGGAAGCTCTGGAAACACCATATATTTT
CASRSDGSSGNTIYF
>TRBJ1-6|many|-|TRBV21-1
TGTGCCAGCAGCACATTCACCTGCTCCTATAATTCACCCCTCCACTTT
CASSTFTCSYNSPLHF
>TRBJ2-5|many|TRBD2|TRBV20-1
TGCAGTGCTAGAGATTTCCTCCTAGCGGGGGGGCGAGAGACCCAGTACTTC
CSARDFLLAGGRETQYF
>TRBJ2-2|many|TRBD1|TRBV2
TGTGCCAGCACCATGGGACAGGGTTTCACCGGGGAGCTGTTTTTT
CASTMGQGFTGELFF
>TRBJ1-4|many|-|TRBV29-1
TGCAGCGTTGAGATGGGGGCGCAGGAAAAACTGTTTTTT
CSVEMGAQEKLFF
>TRBJ2-4|-|TRBD1|TRBV6-2/TRBV6-3
TGTGCCAGCAGCCCCTACTTCGGACAGGGAAGAAACATTCAGTACTTC
CASSPYFGQGRNIQYF
>TRBJ2-4|-|-|TRBV7-8
TGTGCCAGCAGCCCCCTAATGAGGGCCTGGGCCAAAAACATTCAGTACTTC
CASSPLMRAWAKNIQYF
>TRBJ1-1|many|-|TRBV13
TGTGCCAGCAGTAATCCGGAGAAGAACACTGAAGCTTTCTTT
CASSNPEKNTEAFF
>TRBJ1-5|many|-|TRBV12-5
TGTGCTAGTGGTTTGTTAGGAGGGGAAAATCAGCCCCAGCATTTT
CASGLLGGENQPQHF
>TRBJ1-4|many|-|TRBV7-2
TGTGCCAGCAGCTTACCCAGGGAAGATTTTAATGAAAAACTGTTTTTT
CASSLPREDFNEKLFF
>TRBJ2-3|-|TRBD2|TRBV10-3
TGTGCCATCAGTGAAAGGACTAGCGGGGGGAGCACAGATACGCAGTATTTT
CAISERTSGGSTDTQYF
>TRBJ2-6|many|-|TRBV6-1
TGTGCCAGCAGTGAGGACAGCTCTGGGGCCAACGTCCTGACTTTC
CASSEDSSGANVLTF
>TRBJ2-3|-|TRBD1|TRBV20-1
TGCAGTGCTAGCGCTACGGGACAGGGGATTGTGGATACGCAGTATTTT
CSASATGQGIVDTQYF
>TRBJ2-3|few|TRBD2|TRBV7-2
TGTGCCAGCAGCCCCCGAGCGGGAGGGACCAGACATACGCAGTATTTT
CASSPRAGGTRHTQYF
>TRBJ1-6|-|TRBD1|TRBV7-2
TGTGCCAGCAGCTTCTTATGGGACAGGGCGTATTCACCCCTCCACTTT
CASSFLWDRAYSPLHF
>TRBJ2-5|-|-|TRBV2
TGTGCCAGTACAGGGAGGGAGACCCAGTACTTC
CASTGRETQYF